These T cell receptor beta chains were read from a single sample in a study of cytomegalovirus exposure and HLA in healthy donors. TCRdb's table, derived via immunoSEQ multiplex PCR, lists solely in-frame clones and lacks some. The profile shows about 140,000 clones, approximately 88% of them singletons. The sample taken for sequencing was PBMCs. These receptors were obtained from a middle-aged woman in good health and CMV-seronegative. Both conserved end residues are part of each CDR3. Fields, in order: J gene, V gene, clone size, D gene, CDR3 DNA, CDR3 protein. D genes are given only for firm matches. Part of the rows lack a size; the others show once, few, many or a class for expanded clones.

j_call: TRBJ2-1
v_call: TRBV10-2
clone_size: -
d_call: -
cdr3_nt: TGCGCCAGCAGTGACGGGGTACGGGAAAATGAGCAGTTCTTC
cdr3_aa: CASSDGVRENEQFF

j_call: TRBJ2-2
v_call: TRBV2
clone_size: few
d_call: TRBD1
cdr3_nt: TGTGCCAGCACCCTAGGGACAGGGTCCGGGGAGCTGTTTTTT
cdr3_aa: CASTLGTGSGELFF

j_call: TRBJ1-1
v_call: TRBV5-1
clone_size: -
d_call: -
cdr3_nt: TGCGCCAGCAGTTTGGAACAGAACACTGAAGCTTTCTTT
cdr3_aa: CASSLEQNTEAFF

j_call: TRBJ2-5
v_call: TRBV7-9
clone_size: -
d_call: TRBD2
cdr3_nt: TGTTCCAGCAGCTTACGTCGGATAGGGAGGGACCAGACCCAGTACTTC
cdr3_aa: CSSSLRRIGRDQTQYF

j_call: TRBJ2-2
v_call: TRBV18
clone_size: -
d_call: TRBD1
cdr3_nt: TGTGCCAGCTCACAGGGGGCGACCGGGGAGCTGTTTTTT
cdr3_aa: CASSQGATGELFF

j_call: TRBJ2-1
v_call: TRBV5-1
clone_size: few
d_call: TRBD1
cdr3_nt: TGCGCCAGCAGCGTGGGGTCCGAGACAGGGATGATCTTC
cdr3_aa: CASSVGSETGMIF

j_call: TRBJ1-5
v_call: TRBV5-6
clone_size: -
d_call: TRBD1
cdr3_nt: TGTGCCAGCAGCTTCAGGGGGCATAAGCCCCAGCATTTT
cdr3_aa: CASSFRGHKPQHF

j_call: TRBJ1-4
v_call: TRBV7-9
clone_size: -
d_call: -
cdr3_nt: TGTGCCAGCGCCATGGCAGGGGACAATGAAAAACTGTTTTTT
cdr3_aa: CASAMAGDNEKLFF

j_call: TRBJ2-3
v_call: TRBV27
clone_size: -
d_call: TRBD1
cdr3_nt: TGTGCCAGCACACGAGTTAGGCCGGGACAGGGAACAGATACGCAGTATTTT
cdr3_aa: CASTRVRPGQGTDTQYF

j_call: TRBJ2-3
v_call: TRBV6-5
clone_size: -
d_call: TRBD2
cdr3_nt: TGTGCCAGCAGTTACCAGCTAGCGGCTAGCACAGATACGCAGTATTTT
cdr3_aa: CASSYQLAASTDTQYF

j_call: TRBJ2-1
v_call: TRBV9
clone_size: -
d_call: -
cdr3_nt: TGTGCCAGCAGCGTAGAGGCGGGGCTCTACAATGAGCAGTTCTTC
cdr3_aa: CASSVEAGLYNEQFF

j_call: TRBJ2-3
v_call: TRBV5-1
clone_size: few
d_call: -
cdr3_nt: TGCGCCAGCAGCTTGGGAACTAAAGATACGCAGTATTTT
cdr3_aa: CASSLGTKDTQYF

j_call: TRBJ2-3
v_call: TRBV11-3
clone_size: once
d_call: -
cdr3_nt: TGTGCCAGCAGCCCCCAGGGTGTGGCAGATACGCAGTATTTT
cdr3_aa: CASSPQGVADTQYF

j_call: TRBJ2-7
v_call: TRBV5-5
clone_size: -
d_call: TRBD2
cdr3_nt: TGTGCCAGCAGCCTTCTAGCGGGGGCCTACGAGCAGTACTTC
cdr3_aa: CASSLLAGAYEQYF

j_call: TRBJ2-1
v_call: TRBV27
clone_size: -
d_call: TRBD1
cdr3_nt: TGTGCCAGCAGTTCCTACGACAGGGGTGGGAATGAGCAGTTCTTC
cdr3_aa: CASSSYDRGGNEQFF

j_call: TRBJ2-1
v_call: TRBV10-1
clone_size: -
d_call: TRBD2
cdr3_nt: TGCGCCAGCAGTGTAGTAGCGGGAGTGAATGAGCAGTTCTTC
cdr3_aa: CASSVVAGVNEQFF

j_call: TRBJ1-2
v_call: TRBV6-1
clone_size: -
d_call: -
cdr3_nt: TGTGCCAGCAGTGAACTCCAGGGGAACTATGGCTACACCTTC
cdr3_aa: CASSELQGNYGYTF

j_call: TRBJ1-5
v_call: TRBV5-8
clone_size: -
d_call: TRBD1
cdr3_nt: TGTGCCAGCAGCACCCGGGACAGTTTTCAGCCCCAGCATTTT
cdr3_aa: CASSTRDSFQPQHF

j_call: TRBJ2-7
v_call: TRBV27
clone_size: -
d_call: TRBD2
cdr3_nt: TGTGCCAGCAGTTCCGGAGTAGCGGGTGGGATTGAGCAGTACTTC
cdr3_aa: CASSSGVAGGIEQYF

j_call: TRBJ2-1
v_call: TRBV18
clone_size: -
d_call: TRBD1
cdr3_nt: TGTGCCAGCTCACCAATGGGACAGGGGACGAATGAGCAGTTCTTC
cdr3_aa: CASSPMGQGTNEQFF

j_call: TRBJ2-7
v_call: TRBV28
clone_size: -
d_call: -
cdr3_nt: TGTGCCAGCAGTTTACACCCCTCTACCTACGAGCAGTACTTC
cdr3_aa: CASSLHPSTYEQYF

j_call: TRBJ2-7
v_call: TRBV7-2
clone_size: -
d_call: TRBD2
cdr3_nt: TGTGCCAGCAGCCAAAGGACTAGCGGGAAGTACGAGCAGTACTTC
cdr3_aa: CASSQRTSGKYEQYF

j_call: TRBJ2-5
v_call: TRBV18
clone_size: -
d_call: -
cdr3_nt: TGTGCCAGCTCACCACCAGGAGGGGGCGCCGAAGAGACCCAGTACTTC
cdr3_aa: CASSPPGGGAEETQYF

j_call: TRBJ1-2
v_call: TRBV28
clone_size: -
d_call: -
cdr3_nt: TGTGCCAGCAGGTACAGCCATTCGGCCCGGACCTTC
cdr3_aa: CASRYSHSARTF

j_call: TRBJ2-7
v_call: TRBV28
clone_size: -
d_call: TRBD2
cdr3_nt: TGTGCCAGCAGTTTGAGGCTAGCGGGAGTTGAGCAGTACTTC
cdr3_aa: CASSLRLAGVEQYF

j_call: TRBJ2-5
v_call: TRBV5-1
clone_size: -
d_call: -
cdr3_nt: TGCGCCAGCAGCTTGGCGTTGACTACGCGAGAGACCCAGTACTTC
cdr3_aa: CASSLALTTRETQYF

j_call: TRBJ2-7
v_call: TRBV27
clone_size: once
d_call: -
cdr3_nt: TGTGCCAGCAGTTTTCAGAATCACGAGCAGTACTTC
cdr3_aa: CASSFQNHEQYF

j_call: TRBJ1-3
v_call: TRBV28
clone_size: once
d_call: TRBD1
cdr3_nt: TGTGCCAGCAGTTCCGGGACAGTAAGAAACACCATATATTTT
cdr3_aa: CASSSGTVRNTIYF

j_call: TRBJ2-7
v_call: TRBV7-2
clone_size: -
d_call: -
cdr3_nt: TGTGCCAGCAGCTTCCGGGATGCAAGCTCCTACGAGCAGTACTTC
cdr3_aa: CASSFRDASSYEQYF

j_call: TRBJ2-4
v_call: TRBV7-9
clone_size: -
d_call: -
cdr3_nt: TGTGCCAGCAGCTTTGGGTCGGACAGTACGGCCAAAAACATTCAGTACTTC
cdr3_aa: CASSFGSDSTAKNIQYF

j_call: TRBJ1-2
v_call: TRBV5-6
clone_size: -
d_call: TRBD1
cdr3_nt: TGTGCCAGCAGCCCGGACAGGGGAGAGGCCTATGGCTACACCTTC
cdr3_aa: CASSPDRGEAYGYTF

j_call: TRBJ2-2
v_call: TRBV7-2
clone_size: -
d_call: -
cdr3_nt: TGTGCCAGCAGCTTACTAGGGGTTACGAACACCGGGGAGCTGTTTTTT
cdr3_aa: CASSLLGVTNTGELFF

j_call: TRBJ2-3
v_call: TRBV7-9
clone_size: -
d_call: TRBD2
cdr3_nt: TGTTCCAGCAGCTTATTTTTAGCGGGGGGGAAAGATACGCAGTATTTT
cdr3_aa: CSSSLFLAGGKDTQYF

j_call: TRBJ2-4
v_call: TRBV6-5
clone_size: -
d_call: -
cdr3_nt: TGTGCCAGCAGTTACGTGACAACAGGCATTCAGTACTTC
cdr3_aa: CASSYVTTGIQYF

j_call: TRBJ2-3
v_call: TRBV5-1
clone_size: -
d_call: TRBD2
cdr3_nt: TGCGCCAGCAGCATCGGGACTAGCGGGAGGAGCACAGATACGCAGTATTTT
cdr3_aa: CASSIGTSGRSTDTQYF

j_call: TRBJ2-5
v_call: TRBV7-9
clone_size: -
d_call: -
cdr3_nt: TGTTCCAGCAGCTTCGAGAGCGGAGAGACCCAGTACTTC
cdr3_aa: CSSSFESGETQYF

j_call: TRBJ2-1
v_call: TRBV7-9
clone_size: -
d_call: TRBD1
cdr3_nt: TGTGCCAGCAGCTTAGGTCCGGGACAGCTCTACAATGAGCAGTTCTTC
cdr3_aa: CASSLGPGQLYNEQFF

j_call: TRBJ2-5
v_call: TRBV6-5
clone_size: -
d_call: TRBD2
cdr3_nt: TGTGCCAGCAGAACTAGCGTCCAAGAGACCCAGTACTTC
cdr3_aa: CASRTSVQETQYF

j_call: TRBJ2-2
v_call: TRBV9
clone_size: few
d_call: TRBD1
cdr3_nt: TGTGCCAGCAGCGTAGTACCTACAGGGGTTGGGACCGGGGAGCTGTTTTTT
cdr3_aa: CASSVVPTGVGTGELFF

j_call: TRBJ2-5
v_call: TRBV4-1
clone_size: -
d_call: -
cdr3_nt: TGCGCCAGCAGCCCCCTAAATGGGCATAACATAGAGACCCAGTACTTC
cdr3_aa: CASSPLNGHNIETQYF

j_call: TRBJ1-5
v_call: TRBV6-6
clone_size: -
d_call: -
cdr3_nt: TGTGCCAGCAGTTACTCGACCGGACAGAGCAATCAGCCCCAGCATTTT
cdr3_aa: CASSYSTGQSNQPQHF

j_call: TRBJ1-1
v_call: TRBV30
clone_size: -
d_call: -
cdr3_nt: TGTGCCTGGAGTCAGACAGGCCCAAAGGCTTTCTTT
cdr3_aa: CAWSQTGPKAFF